Here is one T cell receptor beta chain with its context. Its specificity is unknown. This specimen belongs to a study of cytomegalovirus exposure and HLA in healthy donors. Across the whole study: Genotyping of more than 300 donors showed that around 85% belonged to the Caucasian-associated ancestry cluster. Study-level results: According to reports, the classifier identified cytomegalovirus status with high specificity and sensitivity. TCR beta sequences reportedly predicted most subjects' HLA-A and HLA-B alleles accurately.

V dropped 3 bases and J dropped 0 bases, with 9 bases sitting between them. This CDR3 contains 14 residues. Germline CDR1 and CDR2: SGHRS and YFSETQ. The primer mix had 60 Vbeta and 13 Jbeta primers. Only in-frame clones appear in the TCRdb table, and some are missing; sequencing was by immunoSEQ multiplex PCR. The top ten hold more than 0.8% of the sample, which has some 110,000 clones, nearly 15% seen once. Sample: PBMCs. This receptor was obtained from a female donor in good health and CMV-seronegative. The chain recombines TRBV5-1 with TRBJ1-2; D is unresolved. CDR3 nucleotides: TGCGCCAGCAGCTGGAGGACGGCTAACTATGGCTACACCTTC. Translating it yields CASSWRTANYGYTF. The full variable domain, with the rest looked up from reference TRBV5-1 and TRBJ1-2, is KAGVTQTPRYLIKTRGQQVTLSCSPISGHRSVSWYQQTPGQGLQFLFEYFSETQRNKGNFPGRFSGRQFSNSRSEMNVSTLELGDSALYLCASSWRTANYGYTFGSGTRLTVV.